This TCR beta chain is drawn from a study of blood T cell repertoires in COVID-19. Assay: immunoSEQ multiplex PCR; the TCRdb copy retains only in-frame clones and omits some. The sample has more than 250,000 clones, approximately 86% seen once. The CDR3 sequence is 15 residues long. Germline CDR1 reads MNHNY; CDR2 reads SVGAGI (reference sequence). V gave up 5 bases and J gave up 7 bases, with 17 bases separating them. This clone was counted once. The TCR was taken from a human donor in a cohort sampled during active COVID-19. Sequencing used peripheral blood. The chain uses TRBV6-6 and TRBJ2-2; D perhaps matches TRBD2 (6 bases). Here the CDR3 reads CASSHWTEAGGELFF. Here the CDR3 DNA reads TGTGCCAGCAGTCATTGGACCGAAGCGGGCGGGGAGCTGTTTTTT.